This is a list of T cell receptor beta chains from one sample in a study of human T cells and chemical hapten exposure. TCRdb independently ran MiXCR on the RACE reads; one entry per CDR3 protein. This table has 190,000 or so distinct CDR3 sequences, almost 30% appearing once. The specimen comprised whole blood, sampled in connection with sensitization to the hapten diphenylcyclopropenone (DPC). The receptors were gathered from a young woman with alopecia areata. Some clones in this sample may be carry-over from other donors' samples. Both conserved end residues are part of each CDR3. D genes are given only for firm matches. The listing skips clone size in some rows; elsewhere it reads once, few, many or a size class.

clone size	V gene	J gene	D gene	CDR3 length	CDR3 DNA	CDR3 protein
NA	TRBV29-1	TRBJ2-3	NA	11	TGCAGCGTTGAACCGGGAGATACGCAGTATTTT	CSVEPGDTQYF
NA	TRBV5-1	TRBJ2-7	TRBD1	13	TGCGCCAGCAGCTCAGGGGGTGCAGGCGAGCAGTACTTC	CASSSGGAGEQYF
NA	TRBV19	TRBJ1-5	NA	13	TGTGCCAGTTCGGTCCAAGCGAGTCAGCCCCAGCATTTT	CASSVQASQPQHF
NA	TRBV5-1	TRBJ1-5	TRBD1	14	TGCGCCAGCAGCTTGGACAGGGGCACTCAGCCCCAGCATTTT	CASSLDRGTQPQHF
NA	TRBV27	TRBJ1-2	NA	15	TGTGCCAGCAGTCCAAGGGGGGGGGGCTCCTATGGCTACACCTTC	CASSPRGGGSYGYTF
NA	TRBV20-1	TRBJ2-7	TRBD2	11	TGCAGTGCTAGGGGGACTAACGAGCAGTACTTC	CSARGTNEQYF
NA	TRBV5-1	TRBJ2-3	TRBD2	14	TGCGCCAGCGTCGGACTAGCGGGATCAGATACGCAGTATTTT	CASVGLAGSDTQYF
few	TRBV28	TRBJ2-7	TRBD2	15	TGTGCCAGCACCTCCGCGGGCGGGGGGGCCTACGAGCAGTACTTC	CASTSAGGGAYEQYF
few	TRBV4-2	TRBJ1-4	TRBD1	21	TGTGCCAGCAGCCAAGAAAAGGGAGGGGACAGGGGGCGCCGGACTAATGAAAAACTGTTTTTT	CASSQEKGGDRGRRTNEKLFF
few	TRBV4-3	TRBJ1-1	TRBD1	14	TGCGCCAGCAGCCAAGCCGGGACAGGGGGCCGGGCTTTCTTT	CASSQAGTGGRAFF
few	TRBV6-6	TRBJ2-5	TRBD2	18	TGTGCCAGCAGTTACTCGATTAGCGGGGGGCCCGTCCAAGAGACCCAGTACTTC	CASSYSISGGPVQETQYF